These 32 T cell receptor beta chains were all obtained from the same sample, sequenced in a study of cytomegalovirus exposure and HLA in healthy donors. The PCR employed 60 Vbeta primers together with 13 Jbeta primers. Generated by immunoSEQ multiplex PCR, the TCRdb table keeps only in-frame clones and is missing some. This sample's table reports some 150,000 clones. The sequenced material came from PBMCs. These receptor sequences come from a man in his forties or fifties in good health and CMV-seronegative.

The rearrangement joins TRBV7-6 to TRBJ1-1; D gene unclear. CDR3 length: 13 residues. CDR1 SGHVS and CDR2 FNYEAQ come from the germline V gene. Trimming took off 4 bases at V and 4 bases at J, with 10 bases between the two ends. The CDR3 coding sequence is TGTGCCAGCAGCTCCAGAGAGGGCACTGAAGCTTTCTTT. This encodes CASSSREGTEAFF. Using reference TRBV7-6 and TRBJ1-1 for the parts outside the CDR3, the full variable domain is GAGVSQSPRYKVTKRGQDVALRCDPISGHVSLYWYRQALGQGPEFLTYFNYEAQQDKSGLPNDRFSAERPEGSISTLTIQRTEQRDSAMYRCASSSREGTEAFFGQGTRLTVV.

The V gene is TRBV6-6, the J gene TRBJ2-7, with D possibly matching TRBD2 (6 bases). Trimming removed 1 base at V and 4 bases at J, with 14 bases between. The germline V gene has CDR1 MNHNY and CDR2 SVGAGI (reference sequence). The CDR3 is 15 residues long. The CDR3 is CASSYFPGLLYEQYF. CDR3 bases: TGTGCCAGCAGTTACTTCCCGGGACTCCTTTACGAGCAGTACTTC.

The chain employs TRBV2 and TRBJ2-3; 9 bases agree with TRBD1. Per the germline V gene, CDR1 is SNHLY and CDR2 is FYNNEI. There are 15 residues in the CDR3. The junction had 6 bases not matched to a gene; V was cut back by 5 bases and J by 3 bases. CDR3 sequence (DNA): TGTGCCAGCAGTTCTCGCGGACAGGGGACAGATACGCAGTATTTT. Translating it yields CASSSRGQGTDTQYF.

J is TRBJ1-6 and V is TRBV5-1, with a weak D call TRBD1 (6 bases). Germline CDR1 is SGHRS and CDR2 is YFSETQ. The CDR3 is 16 residues long. V lost 0 bases, J lost 10 bases, and 17 bases lay in between. CDR3 loop: CASSLVGEGVKSPLHF. CDR3 coding DNA: TGCGCCAGCAGCTTGGTCGGAGAGGGGGTAAAATCACCCCTCCACTTT.

J is TRBJ1-6 and V is TRBV6-5, with a possible D match to TRBD1 (6 bases). The CDR3 runs 16 residues. Germline lookup yields CDR1 MNHEY and CDR2 SVGAGI. V lost 4 bases to trimming and J lost 3 bases, with 13 bases between them. DNA for the CDR3: TGTGCCAGCAGTTCCCCCGACAGGAGCTATAATTCACCCCTCCACTTT. Translation gives CASSSPDRSYNSPLHF.

J is TRBJ1-1 and V is TRBV10-3; no reliable D call. Germline V gene data show CDR1 as ENHRY and CDR2 as SYGVKD. Trimming cost V 0 bases and J 3 bases, with 5 bases left between them. There are 13 residues in the CDR3. CDR3 sequence reads: CAISESADTEAFF. Here the CDR3 DNA reads TGTGCCATCAGTGAGTCGGCGGACACTGAAGCTTTCTTT.

This chain links TRBV6-1 with TRBJ2-5; 8 bases match TRBD2. The length of the CDR3 is 16 residues. The trim removed 3 bases at V and 0 bases at J, leaving 6 bases unmatched. Germline assignment: CDR1 MNHNS and CDR2 SASEGT. In nucleotides, the CDR3 is TGTGCCAGCAGTGACGGTCAGCGGGGGTACCAAGAGACCCAGTACTTC. Residues: CASSDGQRGYQETQYF.

The genes are TRBV11-2 and TRBJ2-7; TRBD1 is a possible D gene (6 bases). Germline loops: CDR1 SGHAT, CDR2 FQNNGV. CDR3 size: 14 residues. V lost 5 bases and J lost 3, with 14 bases in between. The CDR3 region is CASSPDSGFYEQYF. CDR3 DNA: TGTGCCAGCAGCCCGGACAGTGGTTTCTACGAGCAGTACTTC.

The rearrangement joins TRBV11-2 to TRBJ2-1, with 10 bases identical to TRBD2. This CDR3 contains 17 residues. The germline CDR1 and CDR2 sequences are SGHAT and FQNNGV. J gave up 1 base and V 3 bases, and 6 bases lay outside the gene matches. CDR3 nucleotides: TGTGCCAGCAGCTTGGGCTATAGCGGGGGGTCCTACAATGAGCAGTTCTTC. Its protein is CASSLGYSGGSYNEQFF.

V is TRBV5-4 and J is TRBJ1-3; no clear D gene. Germline CDR1 reads SGHNT; CDR2 reads YYREEE (reference sequence). Trimming cost V 2 bases and J 3 bases, with 3 bases left between them. The CDR3 spans 12 residues. The CDR3 is CASSFHGNTIYF. Here the CDR3 DNA reads TGTGCCAGCAGCTTTCATGGAAACACCATATATTTT.

The J gene is TRBJ1-1, the V gene TRBV2; 7 bases are shared with TRBD1. The V and J ends lost 8 bases and 1 base, in that order; junction bases with no gene match: 10. Germline V CDR1 and CDR2: SNHLY, FYNNEI. CDR3 length: 15 residues. The CDR3 is CASHRQGGGNTEAFF. The CDR3 DNA sequence: TGTGCCAGCCATCGACAGGGTGGGGGGAACACTGAAGCTTTCTTT.

V is TRBV7-2 and J is TRBJ2-3; 13 nucleotides align to TRBD2. Germline CDR1 reads SGHTA; CDR2 reads FQGNSA. V was clipped by 5 bases and J by 4 bases; unmatched bases: 9. The length of the CDR3 is 17 residues. CDR3 in DNA: TGTGCCAGCAGCCCACAGCGGACTAGCGGGGGTGCAGATACGCAGTATTTT. As protein: CASSPQRTSGGADTQYF.

This chain connects TRBV6-5 to TRBJ2-3, with 14 bases matching TRBD2. The V gene end was trimmed by 7 bases and the J gene end by 4 bases; junction bases not matched to a gene: 4. This CDR3 is built from 15 residues. In germline, CDR1 is MNHEY, CDR2 SVGAGI. CDR3 protein: CASISTSGGADTQYF. In DNA form, the CDR3 reads TGTGCCAGCATTTCGACTAGCGGGGGGGCAGATACGCAGTATTTT.

The rearrangement links TRBV27 to TRBJ2-7; 9 bases align to TRBD2. After removal of 3 bases from V and 4 bases from J, the junction contained 4 bases not matched to a gene. CDR1 is MNHEY, CDR2 SMNVEV, per germline (reference sequence). The CDR3 covers 14 residues. The CDR3 here is CASSFGGGAYEQYF. CDR3 nucleotides: TGTGCCAGCAGTTTCGGCGGGGGGGCTTACGAGCAGTACTTC.

The V and J genes are TRBV5-1 and TRBJ2-3; D ambiguous. Germline CDR1 is SGHRS and CDR2 is YFSETQ. This CDR3 contains 14 residues. Trimming removed 7 bases at V and 2 bases at J, with 14 bases between. The CDR3 DNA is TGCGCCAGCCGGTGGAGTCCTTACACAGATACGCAGTATTTT. Protein sequence: CASRWSPYTDTQYF.

V usage is TRBV19 and J usage is TRBJ1-2, with 7 bases aligning to TRBD1. The J segment lost 4 bases and the V segment lost 6 bases, leaving 8 bases of the junction unmatched. This CDR3 spans 14 amino acids. CDR1 and CDR2 (germline): LNHDA, SQIVND (reference sequence). The CDR3 is CASSGTDRPYGYTF. CDR3 coding DNA: TGTGCCAGTAGCGGGACGGACAGGCCCTATGGCTACACCTTC.

J is TRBJ1-5 and V is TRBV28, with 7 bases aligning to TRBD1. V dropped 4 bases and J dropped 4; count of bases not matched to a gene: 16. The CDR3 length is 18 residues. From germline, CDR1 is MDHEN and CDR2 SYDVKM. DNA of the CDR3: TGTGCCAGCAGTTCCCATACACAGGGGCGATTCCGAAATCAGCCCCAGCATTTT. This encodes CASSSHTQGRFRNQPQHF.

The rearrangement links TRBV4-2 to TRBJ2-2, with 8 bases aligning to TRBD2. V was clipped by 4 bases and J by 4 bases; unmatched bases: 2. Germline assignment: CDR1 LGHNA and CDR2 YNFKEQ. This CDR3 contains 14 residues. The CDR3 DNA sequence: TGTGCCAGCAGCCTCCGGGGGGGCACCGGGGAGCTGTTTTTT. This encodes CASSLRGGTGELFF.

In the case of this clone: The sample has other DNA sequences that encode this CDR3 too. CDR3 loop: CASSSSGQVYEQYF. The DNA for the CDR3 is TGTGCCAGCAGCTCTTCGGGACAAGTCTACGAGCAGTACTTC. This chain joins TRBV7-2 and TRBJ2-7, with D possibly being TRBD1 (6 bases). There are 14 residues in the CDR3. V lost 4 bases, J lost 3 bases, and 13 bases lay in between. The germline CDR1 and CDR2 sequences are SGHTA and FQGNSA.

The chain employs TRBV5-6 and TRBJ2-6; TRBD1 might be the D (5 bases). The germline V gene encodes CDR1 SGHDT and CDR2 YYEEEE. Trimming cost V 3 bases and J 0 bases, with 10 bases left between them. The CDR3 covers 16 residues. The CDR3 DNA follows: TGTGCCAGCAGCTCAATAACAGGCTCTGGGGCCAACGTCCTGACTTTC. Protein: CASSSITGSGANVLTF. The full variable domain, in which reference TRBV5-6 and TRBJ2-6 provide the parts outside the CDR3, is DAGVTQSPTHLIKTRGQQVTLRCSPKSGHDTVSWYQQALGQGPQFIFQYYEEEERQRGNFPDRFSGHQFPNYSSELNVNALLLGDSALYLCASSSITGSGANVLTFGAGSRLTVL.

Points on this clone: Compared with germline, one end of the junction differs, possibly owing to a read error. The chain recombines TRBV4-1 with TRBJ2-3; possibly TRBD1 for D (5 bases). The CDR3 is made up of 17 amino acids. Germline CDR1 and CDR2: MGHRA and YSYEKL. The CDR3 protein is CASSQGLQGYSTDTQYF. The CDR3 DNA is TGCGCCAGCAGTCAAGGGCTTCAGGGATATAGCACAGATACGCAGTATTTT.

The chain couples TRBV18 to TRBJ2-7; tentative D call: TRBD1 (5 bases). Germline loops: CDR1 KGHSH, CDR2 LQKENI. Trimming took 3 bases from V and 0 from J, leaving 9 bases between them. The CDR3 consists of 14 residues. CDR3 region: CASSPGQPSYEQYF. DNA of the CDR3: TGTGCCAGCTCACCGGGGCAGCCCTCCTACGAGCAGTACTTC.

This chain links TRBV11-1 with TRBJ2-5; unclear D gene. The germline V and J ends were trimmed by 2 bases and 1 base, with 8 bases remaining between them. CDR3 length equals 14 residues. Germline CDR1 SGHAT, CDR2 FQDESV (reference sequence). Written as DNA, the CDR3 is TGTGCCAGCAGCTTAAGAGGTCCCCAAGAGACCCAGTACTTC. This sequence encodes CASSLRGPQETQYF.

This sequence joins TRBV5-4 and TRBJ2-5; the D is unclear. The CDR3 has 14 residues. Germline V gene data show CDR1 as SGHNT and CDR2 as YYREEE (reference sequence). V was pared by 4 bases and J by 2 bases, with 12 bases between. Written as DNA, the CDR3 is TGTGCCAGCAGCCCGGAACTATATCAAGAGACCCAGTACTTC. Translating gives CASSPELYQETQYF.

V gene TRBV14 combines with J gene TRBJ2-7; 8 nucleotides align to TRBD1. This CDR3 has 13 amino acids. After removal of 6 bases from V and 2 bases from J, the junction contained 3 bases not matched to a gene. The germline V gene has CDR1 SGHDN and CDR2 FVKESK. The CDR3, as DNA: TGTGCCAGCAGTCGGGACAGGACCTACGAGCAGTACTTC. It encodes CASSRDRTYEQYF.

CDR3 sequence (DNA): TGTGCCAGCAGCCAGGGACAGGGTTTCTCTGAAGCTTTCTTT. Protein: CASSQGQGFSEAFF. V is TRBV7-3 and J is TRBJ1-1; 9 bases agree with TRBD1. Germline V gene data show CDR1 as SGHTA and CDR2 as FQGTGA. The CDR3 has 14 residues. J was trimmed by 6 bases and V by 5 bases; bases with no gene match: 7.

This CDR3 is CASSSGTGLQETQYF. DNA of the CDR3: TGTGCCAGCAGCTCCGGGACAGGCCTCCAAGAGACCCAGTACTTC. This chain connects TRBV5-8 to TRBJ2-5; 8 bases agree with TRBD1. CDR1 and CDR2 from the germline V gene are SGHTS and YDEGEE. The CDR3 runs 15 residues. Unmatched junction bases numbered 5, after V lost 3 bases and J lost 1 base.

CDR3 in amino acids: CASSLKRQSGASQPQHF. The CDR3 DNA sequence: TGTGCCAGCAGCTTAAAGAGGCAGTCAGGGGCGAGTCAGCCCCAGCATTTT. The V and J genes are TRBV7-2 and TRBJ1-5; the D gene is possibly TRBD1 (6 bases). Trimming shortened V by 2 bases and J by 6 bases, and 20 bases separated the two germline ends. Germline V gives CDR1 SGHTA, CDR2 FQGNSA. The CDR3 runs 17 residues.

V is TRBV5-6 and J is TRBJ2-5, with 11 bases lining up with TRBD1. The DNA end favors TRBJ2-7, so the J call may be wrong. Germline V CDR1 and CDR2: SGHDT, YYEEEE. The CDR3 sequence is 14 residues long. CDR3 nucleotide sequence: TGTGCCAGCAGCTTTGGGACAGGGGGCTACGAGCAGTACTTC. Amino acid sequence: CASSFGTGGYEQYF.

In DNA form, the CDR3 reads TGTGCCAGCAGCCCCGGACAGGGCGAAGGAGGGGAGCTGTTTTTT. Amino acid sequence: CASSPGQGEGGELFF. The J gene is TRBJ2-2, the V gene TRBV7-2; 8 bases fit TRBD1. V trimming: 5 bases; J trimming: 8 bases; junction bases outside the gene matches: 10. CDR3 size: 15 residues. Germline CDR1 reads SGHTA; CDR2 reads FQGNSA.

The chain employs TRBV28 and TRBJ2-2, with D maybe TRBD1 (5 bases). CDR3 length: 15 residues. Germline CDR1 is MDHEN and CDR2 is SYDVKM. Trimming cost V 2 bases and J 4 bases, with 11 bases left between them. Written as DNA, the CDR3 is TGTGCCAGCAGTTTAGCCAGGGTCGGCACCGGGGAGCTGTTTTTT. Protein: CASSLARVGTGELFF.

The V and J genes are TRBV9 and TRBJ2-7; possible D gene TRBD1, 6 bases. Germline loops: CDR1 SGDLS, CDR2 YYNGEE. This CDR3 spans 15 amino acids. V was trimmed by 0 bases and J by 2 bases, leaving 12 bases between them. As DNA, the CDR3 is TGTGCCAGCAGCGTAGATCAGGGGACCGCCTACGAGCAGTACTTC. Encoded protein: CASSVDQGTAYEQYF.